This TCR beta chain was profiled in a study of T-cell reconstitution after alpha-beta-depleted transplantation in children. Study-level points and caveats: High day-60 TCRbeta diversity in some patients came from surviving recipient T cells and thymic progenitors. The authors attributed T-cell counts and diversity one year after transplant mostly to newly produced T cells. After transplant, at about two months, alpha-beta T cells were reportedly derived from several hundred expanded graft clones.

Unique molecular identifiers featured in how the TCRbeta library was prepared. TCRdb called the PCR reads again in MiXCR, with one record for every CDR3 protein. Here the sample spans 550,000 to 600,000 distinct CDR3 sequences, 23% being singletons. Comment on this clonotype: The antigen is unknown.

The germline V and J ends were trimmed by 6 bases and 2 bases, with 17 bases remaining between them. The germline V gene has CDR1 DFQATT and CDR2 SNEGSKA (reference sequence). The length of the CDR3 is 14 residues. J is TRBJ2-7 and V is TRBV20-1, with D tentatively TRBD1 or TRBD2 (5 bases each). The sequenced sample was PBMCs, mostly from graft donor cells, obtained 360 days after TCRalphabeta/CD19-depleted stem cell transplant. The receptor was derived from a boy under two years old who had a stem cell transplant for acute myeloid leukemia, so the T cells may come from the graft donor. CDR3 in amino acids: CSALSGAPPYEQYV. The CDR3, as DNA: TGCAGTGCCCTGTCCGGGGCCCCTCCCTACGAGCAGTACGTC.